This T cell receptor beta chain was sequenced for a study of cytomegalovirus exposure and HLA in healthy donors (TCRdb year 2017). General notes on the study: An earlier analysis of roughly 570 of the donors reported 276 Gb of sequence data and 117 million unique TCR beta sequences obtained from about 200 million T cells. The study combined high-throughput TCR immunosequencing, statistical association of individual TCRs with disease status, and machine learning to predict cytomegalovirus infection status. In a later analysis, previously published TCR beta repertoires from hundreds of donors were re-analyzed and high-resolution HLA genotyping was added so that TCR occurrence patterns could be studied. HLA typing included class I and class II loci at four-digit resolution. Rather than using new phenotypic data, the later analysis identified candidate immune exposures from TCR beta sequences and from how often those sequences occurred across donors. Typing coverage differed by locus: A, B, C, DRB1 and DQB1 were typed in roughly 620-640 donors, DQA1 in about 560, DPA1 in some 610, and DPB1 in roughly 470. Along with the roughly 670-subject first cohort, a separate validation cohort of around 110 different subjects was used. A later genetic analysis used genome-wide SNP genotypes for about three fifths of the 666 donors, treating that subset as a discovery cohort. Several DR-DQ haplotypes were treated as single units for association and clustering because of strong linkage in the cohort. Of the approximately 400 genotyped donors, 81% were placed in the genetic ancestry cluster associated with self-reported Caucasian donors. An early release covering roughly 640 HLA-typed donors comprised 250 to 350 gigabases of sequencing data and around 85 million unique TCR sequences. In an earlier analysis of 500 to 650 of the donors, high-throughput TCR beta sequencing was used to judge whether each TCR beta V gene segment behaved as functional or pseudogenic. On average, over 200,000 unique TCR beta nucleotide sequences were sequenced per donor among a few hundred genotyped donors of the cohort, with 15% to 20% of those sequences being non-productive. The study used immunosequencing to profile the T cell repertoires of 670 or so subjects and linked those repertoires to cytomegalovirus serostatus. Donor age, sex, ethnicity and CMV serostatus were compiled together with the repertoire data. The study aimed to test whether signatures of past pathogen exposure could be identified by cataloging public T cell receptors. Every repertoire in the discovery cohort had been generated on one and the same sequencing platform.

The library was obtained by the immunoSEQ multiplex PCR assay. For the multiplex PCR, a mixture combining 60 forward primers for TCR Vbeta segments and 13 reverse primers for TCR Jbeta segments was used. The CDR3 region of rearranged TCR beta genes was amplified from genomic DNA by a multiplex PCR assay. The Illumina HiSeq System was used to sequence the amplified TCR beta libraries as 87-base-pair reads. In the paper's pipeline: Across the roughly 670 repertoires, a later analysis counted roughly 77 million unique TCR beta chains, roughly 11 million of which were shared by at least two donors. Raw reads were error-corrected and collapsed into unique sequences with a nearest-neighbor algorithm that merged closely related sequences to remove PCR and sequencing errors. To assign V, D and J gene segments, CDR3 sequences were aligned to IMGT reference sequences. Each retained sequence needed at least a six-nucleotide match to both a V gene segment and a J gene segment. A rearrangement counted as productive if the CDR3 had no stop codons and remained in frame with V and J, and every other rearrangement counted as non-productive. CDR3 was defined by IMGT convention, running from the second conserved V-encoded cysteine to the conserved J-encoded phenylalanine. The earlier analysis of about 610 of the donors excluded any sequence lacking an unambiguous match to a single V gene segment. In an earlier analysis of 587 of the donors, a V segment was called functional when productive rearrangements were above 56.7%, and segregating when the standard deviation between donors exceeded 5%. To diagnose cytomegalovirus status from the catalog of TCR beta chain sequences, a statistical classification framework was built. In a later analysis, V and J genes were assigned by comparing TCR nucleotide sequences against IMGT/GENE-DB human TR gene sequences. Using the TCRdist pipeline, a later analysis assigned CDR3 sequences along with most-parsimonious VDJ recombination scenarios. In a later analysis, each TCR beta chain was defined by its CDR3 amino acid sequence together with its V-gene family, and reads lacking a unique V-gene family were excluded. To address suspected cross-contamination and a sequencing artifact, a later analysis removed over 500 highly shared, low-generation-probability nucleotide sequences. In a later analysis, a clonal expansion index was calculated for each public chain from normalized within-repertoire ranks of inferred template counts. Generation probabilities in a later analysis came from a VDJ recombination model fitted to out-of-frame rearrangements, and those results were checked against IGoR. Hypergeometric tests were used in a later analysis to score TCR-TCR, TCR-HLA and TCR-CMV co-occurrence, with a repertoire-size bias correction applied to the TCR pairs. A later analysis estimated false discovery rates by permuting HLA or CMV assignments 20 times. A later analysis grouped co-occurring TCRs with DBSCAN, adding TCRdist sequence similarity when clustering within HLA-allele-positive subsets. Repertoires with fewer than 30,000 or more than 120,000 public chains were left out of co-occurrence clustering, as were a handful of repertoires with anomalous nucleotide sharing. Not all clones reach the TCRdb copy of this immuneACCESS table, which keeps in-frame sequences only. Checked studies attribute under half of the gap to unresolved V genes and leave the rest unexplained. V, J and clone size are taken as reported in that table, and D and trimming were inferred from the DNA itself. This sample gives approximately 100,000 clones in total; 79% of them show up just once. The ten largest make up approximately 3% of the sample.

V is cut by 0 bases and J by 0 bases, and the space between the germline ends is 4 bases. The germline V gene yields LGHNA for CDR1 and YSLEER for CDR2. From cysteine to phenylalanine, the CDR3 is 14 amino acids long. Only the CDR3 region is kept as DNA, spanning 42 bases read in frame from base 1. Beyond this particular receptor, the publication reports: V-gene and J-gene trimming of TCR beta chains was associated with a missense DCLRE1C variant in a later genetic analysis, and the association was replicated in an independent cohort. According to a later genetic analysis, donors in an Asian-associated ancestry cluster had fewer N-insertions in productive TCRs than the roughly 700-donor mean. Sequencing depth was assumed to be roughly uniform across donors in the presence/absence analyses, though that assumption may not hold. Most TCR sequences were seen in very few donors, while some public TCRs were found in many individuals. A later analysis found that HLA-associated TCR beta chains were more clonally expanded and had lower generation probabilities than equally common non-associated chains. According to a later analysis, parvovirus B19, influenza, CMV and Epstein-Barr virus appeared linked to several top co-occurrence clusters. In a later analysis, more than 15,000 TCR beta sequences were associated with specific HLA alleles at a false discovery rate of 0.05. An earlier analysis of approximately 530 of the donors showed that most TCR beta V segments appeared in productive rearrangements either about 87% or about 30% of the time, which broadly matched IMGT annotations. A few of the identified cytomegalovirus-associated TCR beta chains were confirmed in vitro to be specific for cytomegalovirus antigens. For the cohort, immune exposure information was limited to CMV serostatus. A further reported finding was that TCR beta sequences accurately predicted the HLA-A and HLA-B alleles for most subjects in the first cohort. Strong co-occurrence of HLA alleles, especially DR and DQ, made assigning TCR associations to individual alleles difficult. Some IMGT-functional V segments, including TRBV6-2 and TRBV6-3, could not be told apart with the 87-base-pair reads, so those segments were excluded. The authors suggested that the approach could potentially be extended to other disease states and immunological phenotypes. The study listed 164 TCR beta chains as associated with cytomegalovirus. Because counts were too low, more than 15 rarely observed V segments, including chromosome 9 orphons, were left out of the earlier analysis of a few hundred of the donors. Cytomegalovirus status was reported to be diagnosed by the classifier with high specificity and sensitivity in both the original and validation cohorts. According to a later analysis, most CMV-associated TCR beta chains appeared to be HLA-restricted, and the HLA associations seemed to be driven largely by CMV exposure. A group of highly shared sequence variants was considered likely to be a technical artifact of the sequencing pipeline. In this cohort, only TCR beta chains were sequenced, and detectable features were limited by the absence of alpha or paired-chain data. HLA typing was unavailable for some donors at each locus, so association tests used only the typed subset. Linkage disequilibrium might explain the correlated functional status among segregating V segments, but an unknown experimental factor could not be ruled out. In a later analysis, the rate of TCR association differed among HLA loci, with DRB1 alleles having the most associated TCRs and HLA-C alleles having the fewest.

About this clone: The clone's antigen remains unknown. Base-call qualities are not available, and no considerably larger clone is one nucleotide away.

The cohort was made up of 666 healthy bone marrow donors. At the time of sampling, all cohort members were nominally healthy, though unrecorded immune exposures were likely present. The donor was CMV seronegative and belonged to the group of 350 or so seronegative cohort members. A peripheral blood sample was collected from each donor, and TCR beta sequencing was performed on peripheral blood mononuclear cells. The Qiagen DNeasy Blood Extraction Kit was used to extract genomic DNA from the blood cell samples. The TCR was taken from a woman aged 40 to 55 in good health and CMV-seronegative. The specimen sequenced was PBMCs. Recombination linked TRBV4-3 to TRBJ2-3, with the identity of the D gene unclear. CDR3 sequence: CASSQDGSTDTQYF. The sequence in DNA is TGCGCCAGCAGCCAAGATGGCAGCACAGATACGCAGTATTTT.